These 16 T cell receptor beta chains were sequenced from one sample in a study of beta chain features in type 1 diabetes. Notes on the study in general: TCRB CDR3s were moderately but significantly shorter in Type 1 diabetes patients in all four CD4+ subsets.

As every portion of the isolated RNA was reverse transcribed, the sequencing read expressed TCRB transcripts. Sequencing used immunoSEQ multiplex PCR; TCRdb keeps in-frame clones, though not all of them. This sample yields 200,000 to 250,000 clones, of which approximately 14% are seen a single time; 0.015% to 0.02% belongs to the top ten. These receptors lack a known antigen. Sequenced sample: naive CD4+ T cells from blood. These receptors all come from a man aged 30 to 45 with type 1 diabetes.

This clone came up a few times. The V gene is TRBV2, the J gene TRBJ1-5, with D perhaps TRBD1 (5 bases). V was clipped by 3 bases and J by 7 bases, with 19 bases between them. This CDR3 is built from 16 residues. Germline V gives CDR1 SNHLY, CDR2 FYNNEI. CDR3 residues: CASSDGGIAGLQPQHF. Here the CDR3 DNA reads TGTGCCAGCAGTGATGGGGGGATCGCGGGTTTGCAGCCCCAGCATTTT. The full variable domain, its missing parts supplied by reference TRBV2 and TRBJ1-5, is EPEVTQTPSHQVTQMGQEVILRCVPISNHLYFYWYRQILGQKVEFLVSFYNNEISEKSEIFDDQFSVERPDGSNFTLKIRSTKLEDSAMYFCASSDGGIAGLQPQHFGDGTRLSIL.

The table lists this clone with a few counts. This chain uses TRBV11-2 with TRBJ2-2; 10 nucleotides match TRBD1. Trimming took 3 bases from V and 5 from J; bases not matched to a gene: 6. The CDR3 totals 16 residues. Germline V gives CDR1 SGHAT, CDR2 FQNNGV. The CDR3 DNA follows: TGTGCCAGCAGCTTCACCGGACAGGGGGGAACCGGGGAGCTGTTTTTT. Translated: CASSFTGQGGTGELFF.

The rearrangement links TRBV6-1 to TRBJ1-6; maybe TRBD1 (6 bases). There are 13 residues in the CDR3. Germline lookup yields CDR1 MNHNS and CDR2 SASEGT. Trimming stripped 8 bases from V and 9 bases from J, with 14 bases between. CDR3 residues: CASLNRAISPLHF. Here the CDR3 DNA reads TGTGCCAGCCTAAACAGGGCGATTTCACCCCTCCACTTT.

This clone has just a few counts. The chain employs TRBV5-1 and TRBJ2-1; 7 positions agree with TRBD2. The CDR3 loop spans 16 amino acids. CDR1 and CDR2 from the germline V gene are SGHRS and YFSETQ. V was pared by 0 bases and J by 0 bases, with 3 bases of the junction left unmatched. The CDR3 sequence: CASSLVLASSYNEQFF. The CDR3 DNA reads as TGCGCCAGCAGCTTGGTACTAGCGAGCTCCTACAATGAGCAGTTCTTC.

A few counts support this clone. J is TRBJ2-1 and V is TRBV7-8; 12 bases agree with TRBD2. V gave up 3 bases and J gave up 8 bases; unmatched junction bases: 14. The germline gives CDR1 SGHVS, CDR2 FQNEAQ. CDR3 size: 18 residues. The DNA for the CDR3 is TGTGCCAGCAGCTTTTTGACTAGCGGGAGATTCAGGGTGGATGAGCAGTTCTTC. It translates to CASSFLTSGRFRVDEQFF.

In its sample, this clone was seen a few times. This chain connects TRBV5-1 to TRBJ2-1; maybe TRBD2 (6 bases). The germline V gene encodes CDR1 SGHRS and CDR2 YFSETQ. The V end was cut by 4 bases, the J end by 10 bases, with 18 bases between. The CDR3 totals 14 residues. CDR3 loop: CASSLDYATTEQFF. The CDR3 DNA is TGCGCCAGCAGCCTGGACTACGCCACCACGGAGCAGTTCTTC.

The J gene is TRBJ2-2, the V gene TRBV6-5, with no clear D. The germline V gene has CDR1 MNHEY and CDR2 SVGAGI. The CDR3 is 13 residues long. Trimming took 5 bases from V and 1 from J, leaving 5 bases between them. The CDR3 is CASSLWNTGELFF. The CDR3 DNA sequence: TGTGCCAGCAGTCTGTGGAACACCGGGGAGCTGTTTTTT.

The V and J genes are TRBV18 and TRBJ2-3; maybe TRBD1 (5 bases). The V end lost 4 bases, the J end lost 4 bases, and 18 bases lay between the germline ends. The germline V gene encodes CDR1 KGHSH and CDR2 LQKENI. The length of the CDR3 is 16 residues. This chain's CDR3 is CASSLLQVGSADTQYF. CDR3 coding DNA: TGTGCCAGCTCACTTCTACAGGTTGGGTCCGCAGATACGCAGTATTTT.

Only a few counts were recorded for this clone. The rearrangement joins TRBV28 to TRBJ2-3; 8 positions match TRBD1. The CDR3 extends over 14 amino acids. With V trimmed by 0 bases and J by 6 bases, 2 bases remained unmatched. Germline CDR1 reads MDHEN; CDR2 reads SYDVKM. CDR3 DNA sequence: TGTGCCAGCAGTTTATGGCAGGGGGCCGATACGCAGTATTTT. It yields the protein CASSLWQGADTQYF.

The chain employs TRBV9 and TRBJ2-5; D is uncertain. The CDR3 is 12 residues long. V shed 1 base and J shed 4 bases, with 5 bases lying between them. Germline assignment: CDR1 SGDLS and CDR2 YYNGEE. The CDR3 coding sequence is TGTGCCAGCAGCGTATCAGGAGAGACCCAGTACTTC. Translating gives CASSVSGETQYF.

The V call is TRBV7-2, the J call TRBJ2-4; 7 bases match TRBD2. There are 14 residues in the CDR3. Trimming removed 5 bases from V and 7 bases from J; junction bases left unmatched: 8. Germline lookup yields CDR1 SGHTA and CDR2 FQGNSA. The CDR3, as DNA: TGTGCCAGCAGCCGGGGAGGGCCCCAGAACATTCAGTACTTC. Translating it yields CASSRGGPQNIQYF.

The chain carries TRBV11-2 and TRBJ2-7, with a tentative D call TRBD1 (5 bases). Germline-derived CDR1 and CDR2 are SGHAT and FQNNGV. The CDR3 is 15 amino acids. V was trimmed by 1 base and J by 3 bases, leaving 13 bases between them. The CDR3 sequence is CASSLVAGFGYEQYF. DNA for the CDR3: TGTGCCAGCAGCTTAGTGGCAGGGTTTGGCTACGAGCAGTACTTC. Based on the CDR3 plus reference TRBV11-2 and TRBJ2-7, the full variable domain is EAGVAQSPRYKIIEKRQSVAFWCNPISGHATLYWYQQILGQGPKLLIQFQNNGVVDDSQLPKDRFSAERLKGVDSTLKIQPAKLEDSAVYLCASSLVAGFGYEQYFGPGTRLTVT.

The V call is TRBV6-5, the J call TRBJ2-5, with D maybe TRBD2 (6 bases). This CDR3 contains 13 residues. V was pared by 6 bases and J by 2 bases, with 10 bases between. The V gene's germline CDR1 is MNHEY and CDR2 SVGAGI. The CDR3 is CASSPGTQETQYF. The CDR3 coding sequence is TGTGCCAGCAGCCCCGGGACTCAAGAGACCCAGTACTTC.

The V gene is TRBV10-2, the J gene TRBJ2-5; perhaps TRBD2 as D (6 bases). CDR1 is WSHSY, CDR2 SAAADI, per germline. The CDR3 is made up of 15 amino acids. The V gene lost 6 bases and the J gene lost 2 bases, with 16 bases spanning the gap. CDR3 in amino acids: CASRRWSGGQETQYF. CDR3 DNA: TGCGCCAGCAGGAGATGGTCCGGGGGTCAAGAGACCCAGTACTTC.

This clone showed up just once. The CDR3 sequence: CASKLQGLAEYNEQFF. Here the CDR3 DNA reads TGTGCCAGCAAACTACAGGGACTAGCGGAGTACAATGAGCAGTTCTTC. The chain uses TRBV2 and TRBJ2-1; 11 bases line up with TRBD2. The CDR3 is made up of 16 amino acids. CDR1 SNHLY and CDR2 FYNNEI come from the germline V gene. After removal of 7 bases from V and 4 bases from J, the junction contained 9 bases not matched to a gene.

A few counts support this clone. DNA for the CDR3: TGTGCCAGCTCACCCGGCGAGGGCGCTGCTGAAAAACTGTTTTTT. This translates into CASSPGEGAAEKLFF. The chain combines TRBV18 with TRBJ1-4, with D uncertain. The germline V and J ends were trimmed by 3 bases and 7 bases, with 15 bases remaining between them. The CDR3 length is 15 residues. The germline V gene has CDR1 KGHSH and CDR2 LQKENI.